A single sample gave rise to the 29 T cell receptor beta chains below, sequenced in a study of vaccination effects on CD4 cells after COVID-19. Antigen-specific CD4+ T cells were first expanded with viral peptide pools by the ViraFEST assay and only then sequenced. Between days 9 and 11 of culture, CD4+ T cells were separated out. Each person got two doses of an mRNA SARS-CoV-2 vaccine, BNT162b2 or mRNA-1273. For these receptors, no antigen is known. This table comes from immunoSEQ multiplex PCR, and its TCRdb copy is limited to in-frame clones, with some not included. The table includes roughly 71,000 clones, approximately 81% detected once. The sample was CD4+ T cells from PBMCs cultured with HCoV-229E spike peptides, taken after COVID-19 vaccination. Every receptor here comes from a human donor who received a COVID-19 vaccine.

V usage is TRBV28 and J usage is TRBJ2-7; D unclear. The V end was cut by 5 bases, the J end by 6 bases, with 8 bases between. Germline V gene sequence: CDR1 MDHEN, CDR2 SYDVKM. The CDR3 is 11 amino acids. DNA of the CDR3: TGTGCCAGCAGTACCCATACCGAGCAGTACGTC. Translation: CASSTHTEQYV.

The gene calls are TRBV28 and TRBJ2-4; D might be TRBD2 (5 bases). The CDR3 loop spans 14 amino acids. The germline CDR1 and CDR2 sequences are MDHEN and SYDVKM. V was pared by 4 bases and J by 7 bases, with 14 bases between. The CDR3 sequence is CASSSPRGGNIQYF. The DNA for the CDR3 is TGTGCCAGCAGTTCCCCCCGGGGTGGGAACATTCAGTACTTC.

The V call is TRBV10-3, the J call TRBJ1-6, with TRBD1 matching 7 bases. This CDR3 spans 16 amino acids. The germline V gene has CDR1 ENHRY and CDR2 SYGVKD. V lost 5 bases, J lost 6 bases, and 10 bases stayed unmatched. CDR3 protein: CAISPETTGPNSPLHF. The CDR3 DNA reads TGTGCCATCAGTCCCGAGACGACAGGGCCTAATTCACCCCTCCACTTT.

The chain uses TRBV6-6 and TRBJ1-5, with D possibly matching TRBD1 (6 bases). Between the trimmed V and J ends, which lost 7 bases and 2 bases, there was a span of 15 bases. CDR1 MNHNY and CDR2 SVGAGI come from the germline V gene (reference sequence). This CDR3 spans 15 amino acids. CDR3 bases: TGTGCCAGCAAAGAACAGGGAAGGGGCAATCAGCCCCAGCATTTT. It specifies CASKEQGRGNQPQHF.

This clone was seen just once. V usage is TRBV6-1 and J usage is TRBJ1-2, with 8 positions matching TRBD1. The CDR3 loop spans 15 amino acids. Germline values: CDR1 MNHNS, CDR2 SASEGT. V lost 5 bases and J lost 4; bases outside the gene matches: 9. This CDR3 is CASSSTGQGPYGYTF. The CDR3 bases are TGTGCCAGCAGTTCCACCGGACAGGGACCCTATGGCTACACCTTC.

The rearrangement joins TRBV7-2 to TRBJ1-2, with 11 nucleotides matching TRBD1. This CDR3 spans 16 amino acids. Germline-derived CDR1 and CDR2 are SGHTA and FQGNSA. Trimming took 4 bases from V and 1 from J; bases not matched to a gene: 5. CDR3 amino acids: CASSSRTGGINYGYTF. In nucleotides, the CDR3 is TGTGCCAGCAGCTCCAGGACAGGGGGCATTAACTATGGCTACACCTTC.

Here the CDR3 DNA reads TGCGCCAGCAGCGTCCAAGAGACCCAGTACTTC. This codes for CASSVQETQYF. The chain links TRBV5-1 to TRBJ2-5; D gene uncertain. The CDR3 contains 11 residues. V lost 4 bases to trimming and J lost 1 base, with 2 bases between them. Germline V gene data show CDR1 as SGHRS and CDR2 as YFSETQ.

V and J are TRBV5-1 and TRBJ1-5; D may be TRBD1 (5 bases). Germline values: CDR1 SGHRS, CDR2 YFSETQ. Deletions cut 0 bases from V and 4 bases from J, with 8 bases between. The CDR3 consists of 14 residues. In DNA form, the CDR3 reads TGCGCCAGCAGCTTGGAGGGGTCAAATCAGCCCCAGCATTTT. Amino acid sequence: CASSLEGSNQPQHF.

Written as DNA, the CDR3 is TGTGCCACCAGTGAAGGGTGGCTTCAAGGCAATCAGCCCCAGCATTTT. Translation: CATSEGWLQGNQPQHF. The genes are TRBV24-1 and TRBJ1-5; D is unresolved. CDR3 length equals 16 residues. Germline lookup yields CDR1 KGHDR and CDR2 SFDVKD. V was cut by 4 bases and J by 2 bases, with 14 bases left in between.

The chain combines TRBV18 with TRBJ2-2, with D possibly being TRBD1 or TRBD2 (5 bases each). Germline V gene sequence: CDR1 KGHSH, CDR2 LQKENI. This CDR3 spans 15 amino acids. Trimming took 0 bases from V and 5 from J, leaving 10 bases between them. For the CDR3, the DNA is TGTGCCAGCTCACCACCCGGGGCCCAAACCGGGGAGCTGTTTTTT. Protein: CASSPPGAQTGELFF.

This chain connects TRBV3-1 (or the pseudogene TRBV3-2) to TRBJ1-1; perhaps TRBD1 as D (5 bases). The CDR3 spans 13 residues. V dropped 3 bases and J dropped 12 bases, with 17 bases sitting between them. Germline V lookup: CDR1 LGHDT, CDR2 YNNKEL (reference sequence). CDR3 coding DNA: TGTGCCAGCAGCCACGGGACGAAGGCGGCGACTTTCTTT. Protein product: CASSHGTKAATFF.

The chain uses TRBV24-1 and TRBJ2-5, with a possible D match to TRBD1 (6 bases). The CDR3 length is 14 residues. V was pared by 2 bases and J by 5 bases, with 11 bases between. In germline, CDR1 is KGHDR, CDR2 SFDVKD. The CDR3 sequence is CATSDSGEGETQYF. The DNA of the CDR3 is TGTGCCACCAGTGATTCAGGGGAAGGGGAGACCCAGTACTTC.

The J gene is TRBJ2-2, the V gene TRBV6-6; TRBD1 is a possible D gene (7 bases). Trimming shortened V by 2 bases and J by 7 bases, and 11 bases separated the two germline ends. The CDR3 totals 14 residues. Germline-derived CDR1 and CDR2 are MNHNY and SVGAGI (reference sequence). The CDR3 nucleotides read TGTGCCAGCAGTTACAACAGGGGAGGCGGGGAGCTGTTTTTT. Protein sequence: CASSYNRGGGELFF.

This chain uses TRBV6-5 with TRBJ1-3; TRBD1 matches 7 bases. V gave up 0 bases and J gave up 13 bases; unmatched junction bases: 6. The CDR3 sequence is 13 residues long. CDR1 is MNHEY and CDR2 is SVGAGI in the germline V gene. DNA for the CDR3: TGTGCCAGCAGTTACTCCCCTCAGGGGGAGATATATTTT. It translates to CASSYSPQGEIYF.

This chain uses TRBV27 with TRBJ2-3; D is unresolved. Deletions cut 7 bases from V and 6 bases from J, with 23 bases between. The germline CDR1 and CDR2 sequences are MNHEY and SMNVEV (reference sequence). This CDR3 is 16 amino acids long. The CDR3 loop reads CASTYSFGRPDDTQYF. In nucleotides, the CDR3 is TGTGCCAGCACTTACTCTTTCGGCAGGCCAGACGATACGCAGTATTTT.

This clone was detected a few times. The CDR3 bases are TGCAGCGTTGCTTTCTTGGACAGGAGCATCCCTACTAACTATGGCTACACCTTC. This gives the protein CSVAFLDRSIPTNYGYTF. The chain links TRBV29-1 to TRBJ1-2; 7 bases align to TRBD1. Trimming at V came to 4 bases and at J to 0 bases, leaving 17 bases not matched to a gene. This CDR3 spans 18 amino acids. Germline values: CDR1 SQVTM, CDR2 ANQGSEA.

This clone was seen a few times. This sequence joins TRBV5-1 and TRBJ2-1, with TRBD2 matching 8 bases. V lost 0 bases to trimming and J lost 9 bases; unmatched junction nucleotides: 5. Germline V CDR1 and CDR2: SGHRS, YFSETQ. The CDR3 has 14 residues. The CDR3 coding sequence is TGCGCCAGCAGCTTGGTCGGGGGGGCCTTTGAGCAGTTCTTC. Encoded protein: CASSLVGGAFEQFF.

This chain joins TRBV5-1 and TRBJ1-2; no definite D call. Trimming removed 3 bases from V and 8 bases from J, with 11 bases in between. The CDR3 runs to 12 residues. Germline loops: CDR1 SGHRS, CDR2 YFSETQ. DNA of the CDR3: TGCGCCAGCAGCTGGGAAGGGAGCGGCTACACCTTC. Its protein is CASSWEGSGYTF.

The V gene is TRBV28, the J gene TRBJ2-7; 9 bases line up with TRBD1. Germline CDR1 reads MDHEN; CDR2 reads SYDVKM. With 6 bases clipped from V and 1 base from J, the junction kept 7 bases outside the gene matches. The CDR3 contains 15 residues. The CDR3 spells CASRSPGTGSYEQYV. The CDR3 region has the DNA TGTGCCAGCAGATCCCCCGGGACAGGGTCCTACGAGCAGTACGTC.

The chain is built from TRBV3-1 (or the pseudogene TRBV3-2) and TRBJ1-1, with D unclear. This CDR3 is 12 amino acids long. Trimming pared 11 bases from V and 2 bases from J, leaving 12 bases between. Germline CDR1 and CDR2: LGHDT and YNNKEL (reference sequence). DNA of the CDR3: TGTGCCTCCGAATCGGGTAACACTGAAGCTTTCTTT. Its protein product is CASESGNTEAFF.

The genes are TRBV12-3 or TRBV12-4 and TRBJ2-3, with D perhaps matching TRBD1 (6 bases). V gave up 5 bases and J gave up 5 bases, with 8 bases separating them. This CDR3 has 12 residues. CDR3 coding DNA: TGTGCCAGCAGTCCGGGACAAGATACGCAGTATTTT. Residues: CASSPGQDTQYF.

The CDR3 spells CASSVLAGPEQYV. As DNA, the CDR3 is TGTGCCAGCAGTGTTCTAGCGGGGCCCGAGCAGTACGTC. V usage is TRBV2 and J usage is TRBJ2-7, with 9 bases fitting TRBD2. CDR1 is SNHLY and CDR2 is FYNNEI in the germline V gene. The CDR3 has 13 amino acids. With V trimmed by 4 bases and J by 6 bases, 4 bases remained unmatched.

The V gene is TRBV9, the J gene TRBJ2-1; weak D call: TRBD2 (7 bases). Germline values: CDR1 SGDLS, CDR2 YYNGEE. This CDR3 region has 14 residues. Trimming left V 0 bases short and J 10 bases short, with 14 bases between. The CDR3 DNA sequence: TGTGCCAGCAGCGTAGCGGGGGGCGGCGGAGAGCAGTTCTTC. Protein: CASSVAGGGGEQFF.

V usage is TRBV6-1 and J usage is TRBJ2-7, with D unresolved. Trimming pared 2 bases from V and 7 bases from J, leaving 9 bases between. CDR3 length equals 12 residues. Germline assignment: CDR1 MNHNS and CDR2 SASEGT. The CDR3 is CASSEQGTEQYV. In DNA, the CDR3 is TGTGCCAGCAGTGAACAAGGCACAGAGCAGTACGTC.

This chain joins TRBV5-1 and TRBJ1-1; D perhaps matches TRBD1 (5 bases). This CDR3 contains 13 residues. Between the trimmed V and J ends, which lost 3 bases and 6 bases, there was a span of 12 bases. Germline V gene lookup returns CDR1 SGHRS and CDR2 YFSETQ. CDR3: CASSSVRGAEAFF. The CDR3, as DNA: TGCGCCAGCAGCTCAGTCCGGGGGGCTGAAGCTTTCTTT.

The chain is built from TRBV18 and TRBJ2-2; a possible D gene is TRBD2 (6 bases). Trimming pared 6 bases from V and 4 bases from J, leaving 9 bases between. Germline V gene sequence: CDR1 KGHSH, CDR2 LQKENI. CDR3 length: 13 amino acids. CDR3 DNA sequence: TGTGCCAGCTCCTTCGGGGGCACCGGGGAGCTGTTTTTT. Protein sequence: CASSFGGTGELFF.

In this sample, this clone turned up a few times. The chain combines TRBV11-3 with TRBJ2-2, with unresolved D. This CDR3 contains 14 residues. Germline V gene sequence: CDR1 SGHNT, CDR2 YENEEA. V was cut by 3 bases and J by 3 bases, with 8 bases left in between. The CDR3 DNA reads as TGTGCCAGCAGCTTCCGCGATGACACCGGGGAGCTGTTTTTT. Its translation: CASSFRDDTGELFF.

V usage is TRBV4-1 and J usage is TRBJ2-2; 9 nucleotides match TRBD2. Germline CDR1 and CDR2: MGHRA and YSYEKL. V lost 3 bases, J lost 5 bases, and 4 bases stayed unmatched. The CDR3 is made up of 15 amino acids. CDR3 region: CASSQGLAPTGELFF. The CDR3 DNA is TGCGCCAGCAGCCAGGGACTAGCCCCAACCGGGGAGCTGTTTTTT.

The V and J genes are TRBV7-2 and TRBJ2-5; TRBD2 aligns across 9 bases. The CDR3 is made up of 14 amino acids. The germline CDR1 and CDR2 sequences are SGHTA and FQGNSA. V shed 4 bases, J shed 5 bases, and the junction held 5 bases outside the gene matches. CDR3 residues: CASSSTSGSETQYF. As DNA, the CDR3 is TGTGCCAGCAGCTCTACTAGCGGGTCCGAGACCCAGTACTTC.